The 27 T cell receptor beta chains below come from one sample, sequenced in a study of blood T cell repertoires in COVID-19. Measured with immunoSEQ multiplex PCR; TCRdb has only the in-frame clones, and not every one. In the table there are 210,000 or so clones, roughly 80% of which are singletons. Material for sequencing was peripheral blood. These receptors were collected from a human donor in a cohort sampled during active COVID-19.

The chain's CDR3 is CATSDLTGPSTDTQYF. The CDR3 coding sequence is TGTGCCACCAGTGATTTGACAGGGCCTAGCACAGATACGCAGTATTTT. The chain links TRBV24-1 to TRBJ2-3, with D perhaps matching TRBD1 (6 bases). Germline loops: CDR1 KGHDR, CDR2 SFDVKD. Trimming took off 0 bases at V and 0 bases at J, with 9 bases between the two ends. The CDR3 has 16 residues.

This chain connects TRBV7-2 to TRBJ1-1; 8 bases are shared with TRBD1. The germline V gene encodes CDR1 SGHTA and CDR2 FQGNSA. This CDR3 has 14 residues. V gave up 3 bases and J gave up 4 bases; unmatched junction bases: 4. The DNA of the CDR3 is TGTGCCAGCAGCTTTACGACAGGGGCCACTGAAGCTTTCTTT. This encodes CASSFTTGATEAFF.

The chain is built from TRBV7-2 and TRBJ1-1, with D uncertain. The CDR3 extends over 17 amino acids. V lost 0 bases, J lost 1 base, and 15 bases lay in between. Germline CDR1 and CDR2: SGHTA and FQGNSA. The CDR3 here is CASSLAIRRRKNTEAFF. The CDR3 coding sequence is TGTGCCAGCAGCTTAGCGATTCGTAGGCGGAAGAACACTGAAGCTTTCTTT.

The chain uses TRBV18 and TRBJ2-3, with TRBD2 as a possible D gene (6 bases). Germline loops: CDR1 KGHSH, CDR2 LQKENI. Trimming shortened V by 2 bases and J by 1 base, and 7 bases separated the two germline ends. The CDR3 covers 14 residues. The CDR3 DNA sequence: TGTGCCAGCTCACCATCTAGCGGCACAGATACGCAGTATTTT. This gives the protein CASSPSSGTDTQYF.

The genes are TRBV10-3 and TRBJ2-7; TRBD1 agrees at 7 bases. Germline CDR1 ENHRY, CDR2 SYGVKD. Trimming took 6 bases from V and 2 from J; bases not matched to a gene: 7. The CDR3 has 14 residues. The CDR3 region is CAISGTEITYEQYF. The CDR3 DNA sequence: TGTGCCATCAGCGGGACAGAAATTACCTACGAGCAGTACTTC.

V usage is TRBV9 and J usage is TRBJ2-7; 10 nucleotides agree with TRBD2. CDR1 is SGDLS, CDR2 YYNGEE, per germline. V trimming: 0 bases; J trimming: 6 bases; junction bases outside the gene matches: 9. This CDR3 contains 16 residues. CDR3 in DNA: TGTGCCAGCAGCGTAGCCACTCTAGCGGGAGTCGGCGAGCAGTACTTC. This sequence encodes CASSVATLAGVGEQYF.

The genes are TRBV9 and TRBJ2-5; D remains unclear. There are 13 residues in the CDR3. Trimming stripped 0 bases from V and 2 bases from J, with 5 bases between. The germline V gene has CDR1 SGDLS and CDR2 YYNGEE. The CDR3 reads CASSVAPQETQYF. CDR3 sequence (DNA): TGTGCCAGCAGCGTAGCCCCTCAAGAGACCCAGTACTTC.

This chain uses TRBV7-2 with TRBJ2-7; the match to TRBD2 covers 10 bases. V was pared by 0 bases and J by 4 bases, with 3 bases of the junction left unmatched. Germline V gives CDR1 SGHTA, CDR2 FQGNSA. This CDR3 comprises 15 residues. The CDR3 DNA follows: TGTGCCAGCAGCTTAGCGTGGACTAGCGGTTACGAGCAGTACTTC. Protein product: CASSLAWTSGYEQYF.

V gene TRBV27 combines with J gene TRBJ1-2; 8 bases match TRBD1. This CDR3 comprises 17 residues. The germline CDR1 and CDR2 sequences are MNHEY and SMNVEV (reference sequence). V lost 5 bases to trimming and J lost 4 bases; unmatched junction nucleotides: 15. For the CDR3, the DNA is TGTGCCAGCAGTCCCCTCCTCCTCAGGGGGCTCGGCTATGGCTACACCTTC. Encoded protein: CASSPLLLRGLGYGYTF.

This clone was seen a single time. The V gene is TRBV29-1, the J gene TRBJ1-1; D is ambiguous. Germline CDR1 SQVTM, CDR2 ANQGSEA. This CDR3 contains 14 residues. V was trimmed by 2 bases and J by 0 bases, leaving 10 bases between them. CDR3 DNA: TGCAGCGTTGAACGGGGTGACATGAACACTGAAGCTTTCTTT. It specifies CSVERGDMNTEAFF.

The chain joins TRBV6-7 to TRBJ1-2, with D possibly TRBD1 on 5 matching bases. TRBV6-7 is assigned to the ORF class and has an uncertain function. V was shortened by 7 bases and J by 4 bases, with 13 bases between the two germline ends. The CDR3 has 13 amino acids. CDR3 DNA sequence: TGTGCCAGCATTCACACGACAGCCTATGGCTACACCTTC. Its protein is CASIHTTAYGYTF.

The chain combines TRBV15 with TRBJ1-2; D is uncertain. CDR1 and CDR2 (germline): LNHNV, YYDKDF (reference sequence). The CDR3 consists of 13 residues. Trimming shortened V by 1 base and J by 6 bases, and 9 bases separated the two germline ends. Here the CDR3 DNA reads TGTGCCACCAGCAGAGCCCCCCGTGATGGCTACACCTTC. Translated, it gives CATSRAPRDGYTF.

The CDR3 DNA sequence: TGTGCCAGCAGCCTTTCCGGGACTACCTACGAGCAGTACTTC. This translates into CASSLSGTTYEQYF. V gene TRBV3-1 (or the pseudogene TRBV3-2) combines with J gene TRBJ2-7; 7 bases are a match to TRBD2. The V gene end was trimmed by 4 bases and the J gene end by 2 bases; junction bases not matched to a gene: 5. Germline CDR1 reads LGHDT; CDR2 reads YNNKEL (reference sequence). This CDR3 is 14 amino acids long.

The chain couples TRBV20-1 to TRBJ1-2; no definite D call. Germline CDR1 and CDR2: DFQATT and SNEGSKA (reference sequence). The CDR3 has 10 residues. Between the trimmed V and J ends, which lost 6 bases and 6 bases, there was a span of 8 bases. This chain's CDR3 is CSADTDGYTF. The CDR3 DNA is TGCAGTGCCGACACGGATGGCTACACCTTC.

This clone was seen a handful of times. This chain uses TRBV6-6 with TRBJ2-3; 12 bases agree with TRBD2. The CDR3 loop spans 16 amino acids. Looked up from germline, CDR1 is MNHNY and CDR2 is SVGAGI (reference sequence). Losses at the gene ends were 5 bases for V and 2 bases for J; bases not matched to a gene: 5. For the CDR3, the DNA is TGTGCCAGCAGTGGGGGACTAGCGGGCCCCACAGATACGCAGTATTTT. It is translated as CASSGGLAGPTDTQYF.

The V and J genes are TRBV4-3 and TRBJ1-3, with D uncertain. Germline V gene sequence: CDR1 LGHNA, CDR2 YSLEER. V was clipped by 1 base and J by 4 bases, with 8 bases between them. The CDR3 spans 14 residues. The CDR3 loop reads CASSQAGNGNTIYF. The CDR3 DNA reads TGCGCCAGCAGCCAAGCGGGTAACGGAAACACCATATATTTT.

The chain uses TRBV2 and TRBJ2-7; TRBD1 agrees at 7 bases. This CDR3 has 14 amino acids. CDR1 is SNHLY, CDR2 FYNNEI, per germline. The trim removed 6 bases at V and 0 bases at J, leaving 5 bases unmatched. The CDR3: CASRTDRNSYEQYF. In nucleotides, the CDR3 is TGTGCCAGCAGAACGGACAGGAACTCCTACGAGCAGTACTTC.

The CDR3 bases are TGTGCCAGCAGCGTTACTAGCGGGGGAGGGTACAATGAGCAGTTCTTC. Translating gives CASSVTSGGGYNEQFF. The chain is built from TRBV11-1 and TRBJ2-1; 11 nucleotides agree with TRBD2. This CDR3 comprises 16 residues. With 5 bases clipped from V and 4 bases from J, the junction kept 7 bases outside the gene matches. Germline V gene sequence: CDR1 SGHAT, CDR2 FQDESV (reference sequence).

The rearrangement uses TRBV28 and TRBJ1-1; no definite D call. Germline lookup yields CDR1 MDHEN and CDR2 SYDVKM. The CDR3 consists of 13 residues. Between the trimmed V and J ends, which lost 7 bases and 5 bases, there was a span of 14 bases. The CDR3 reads CASTTSPLTEAFF. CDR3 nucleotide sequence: TGTGCCAGCACCACTAGCCCCCTAACTGAAGCTTTCTTT. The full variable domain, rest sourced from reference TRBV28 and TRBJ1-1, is DVKVTQSSRYLVKRTGEKVFLECVQDMDHENMFWYRQDPGLGLRLIYFSYDVKMKEKGDIPEGYSVSREKKERFSLILESASTNQTSMYLCASTTSPLTEAFFGQGTRLTVV.

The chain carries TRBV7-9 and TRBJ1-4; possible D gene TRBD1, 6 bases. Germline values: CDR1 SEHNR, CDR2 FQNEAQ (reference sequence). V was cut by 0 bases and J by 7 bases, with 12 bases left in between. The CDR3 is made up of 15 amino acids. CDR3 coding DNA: TGTGCCAGCAGCTTAGCGCAGGGGTTAGGTGAAAAACTGTTTTTT. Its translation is CASSLAQGLGEKLFF.

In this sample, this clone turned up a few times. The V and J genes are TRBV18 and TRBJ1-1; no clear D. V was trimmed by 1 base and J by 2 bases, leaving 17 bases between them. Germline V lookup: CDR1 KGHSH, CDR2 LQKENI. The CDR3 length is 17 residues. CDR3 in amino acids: CASSPRARSGLNTEAFF. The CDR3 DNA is TGTGCCAGCTCACCACGGGCTCGGTCAGGCCTAAACACTGAAGCTTTCTTT.

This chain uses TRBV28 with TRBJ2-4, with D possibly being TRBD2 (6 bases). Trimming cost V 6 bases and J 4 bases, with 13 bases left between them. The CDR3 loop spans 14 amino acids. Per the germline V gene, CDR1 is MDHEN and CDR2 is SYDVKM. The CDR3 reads CASRDGLLKNIQYF. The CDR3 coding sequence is TGTGCCAGCAGGGACGGACTACTGAAAAACATTCAGTACTTC.

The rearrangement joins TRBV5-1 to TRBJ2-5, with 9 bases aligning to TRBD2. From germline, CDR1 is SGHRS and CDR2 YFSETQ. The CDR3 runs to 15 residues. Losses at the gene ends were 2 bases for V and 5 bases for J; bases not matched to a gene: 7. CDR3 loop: CASSFGGRAPETQYF. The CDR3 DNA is TGCGCCAGCAGCTTTGGCGGGAGGGCCCCGGAGACCCAGTACTTC.

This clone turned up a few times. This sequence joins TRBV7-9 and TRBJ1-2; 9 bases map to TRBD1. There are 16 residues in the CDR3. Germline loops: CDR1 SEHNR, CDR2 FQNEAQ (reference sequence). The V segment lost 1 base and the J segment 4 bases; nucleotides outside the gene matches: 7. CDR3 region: CASSLEGDRVAYGYTF. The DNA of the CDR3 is TGTGCCAGCAGCTTAGAAGGGGACAGGGTAGCCTATGGCTACACCTTC.

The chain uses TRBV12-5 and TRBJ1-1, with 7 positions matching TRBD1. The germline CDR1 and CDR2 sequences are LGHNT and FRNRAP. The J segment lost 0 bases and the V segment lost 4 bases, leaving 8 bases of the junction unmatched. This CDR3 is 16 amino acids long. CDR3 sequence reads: CASGSTTGRLNTEAFF. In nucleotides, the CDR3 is TGTGCTAGTGGTTCCACGACAGGGCGATTGAACACTGAAGCTTTCTTT. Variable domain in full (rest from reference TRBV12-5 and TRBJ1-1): DARVTQTPRHKVTEMGQEVTMRCQPILGHNTVFWYRQTMMQGLELLAYFRNRAPLDDSGMPKDRFSAEMPDATLATLKIQPSEPRDSAVYFCASGSTTGRLNTEAFFGQGTRLTVV.

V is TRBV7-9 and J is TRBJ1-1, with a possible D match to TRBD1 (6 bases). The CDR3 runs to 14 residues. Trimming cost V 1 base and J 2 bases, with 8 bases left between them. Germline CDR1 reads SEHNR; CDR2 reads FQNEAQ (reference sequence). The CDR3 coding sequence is TGTGCCAGCAGCTTAGTAGGGACAAACACTGAAGCTTTCTTT. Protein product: CASSLVGTNTEAFF.

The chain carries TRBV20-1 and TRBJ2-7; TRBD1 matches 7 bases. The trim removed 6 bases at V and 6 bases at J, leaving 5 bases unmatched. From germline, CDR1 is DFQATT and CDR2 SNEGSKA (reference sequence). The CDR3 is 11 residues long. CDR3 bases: TGCAGTGCCGCAGGGGGAACCGAGCAGTACTTC. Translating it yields CSAAGGTEQYF.